This is a list of T cell receptor beta chains from one sample in a study of human T cells and chemical hapten exposure. TCRdb itself ran the RACE reads through MiXCR, one entry per CDR3 protein. The table has about 360,000 distinct CDR3 sequences, approximately 4.4% seen once. Here the sequenced sample was whole blood, taken in connection with sensitization to the hapten diphenylcyclopropenone (DPC). These receptors all stem from a woman in her 50s with alopecia areata. Some clones in this sample may be carry-over from other donors' samples. CDR3s include the opening cysteine and the closing phenylalanine or tryptophan. Each record gives: D gene, clone size, V gene, J gene, CDR3 protein, CDR3 DNA. D genes are given only for firm matches. Clone sizes are given selectively: once, few, many, or a class where the clone is expanded.

>TRBD2|many|TRBV28|TRBJ2-5
CATVRAGGNQETQYF
TGTGCCACCGTGAGAGCCGGGGGGAACCAAGAGACCCAGTACTTC
>TRBD1|many|TRBV10-3|TRBJ1-1
CAISESRTGGSAFF
TGTGCCATCAGTGAGTCTAGGACAGGGGGCTCAGCTTTCTTT
>TRBD2|many|TRBV6-6|TRBJ2-2
CATQWLAGTGELFF
TGTGCCACCCAATGGCTAGCGGGCACCGGGGAGCTGTTTTTT
>-|few|TRBV12-5|TRBJ1-1
CASGLARAEAFF
TGTGCTAGTGGTTTGGCTCGGGCTGAAGCTTTCTTT
>-|many|TRBV20-1|TRBJ1-1
CSAGGGLIRTEAFF
TGCAGTGCTGGAGGAGGACTCATAAGGACTGAAGCTTTCTTT
>TRBD1|many|TRBV27|TRBJ2-1
CASSLWVGGAYNEQFF
TGTGCCAGCAGTTTATGGGTAGGGGGCGCCTACAATGAGCAGTTCTTC
>-|many|TRBV30|TRBJ2-1
CAWRGRGPHNEQFF
TGTGCCTGGAGAGGCAGGGGACCCCACAATGAGCAGTTCTTC
>-|-|TRBV4-1|TRBJ1-1
CASSQAIGQFEAFF
TGCGCCAGCAGCCAAGCTATCGGACAGTTTGAAGCTTTCTTT
>TRBD1|-|TRBV18|TRBJ2-7
CASSPPGTVSEQYF
TGTGCCAGCTCACCACCCGGGACAGTCTCCGAGCAGTACTTC
>-|many|TRBV27|TRBJ1-1
CASSSLPGPEAFF
TGTGCCAGCAGTTCCCTCCCGGGACCTGAAGCTTTCTTT
>-|many|TRBV24-1|TRBJ1-5
CATSDLQGSQPQHF
TGTGCCACCAGTGATTTGCAGGGATCTCAGCCCCAGCATTTT
>-|many|TRBV20-1|TRBJ1-4
CSARVNIRDPIF
TGCAGTGCTAGAGTTAATATCCGGGATCCTATTTTT
>-|many|TRBV20-1|TRBJ1-1
CSAKAHLGSTEAFF
TGCAGTGCTAAGGCACATCTGGGGAGCACTGAAGCTTTCTTT
>-|-|TRBV29-1|TRBJ2-5
CSVITSRGTQYF
TGCAGCGTTATTACATCAAGGGGGACCCAGTACTTC
>-|many|TRBV7-2|TRBJ1-1
CASSLLGKNTEAFF
TGTGCCAGCAGCTTATTAGGGAAGAACACTGAAGCTTTCTTT
>-|many|TRBV9|TRBJ1-3
CASSVGGYGNTIYF
TGTGCCAGCAGCGTAGGGGGTTACGGAAACACCATATATTTT
>-|many|TRBV20-1|TRBJ1-3
CSAPRQGSGNTIYF
TGCAGTGCCCCGCGGCAGGGGTCTGGAAACACCATATATTTT
>TRBD2|-|TRBV15|TRBJ2-7
CATSRVGTSVDEQYF
TGTGCCACCAGCAGGGTAGGGACTAGCGTCGACGAGCAGTACTTC
>-|many|TRBV9|TRBJ2-3
CASSVGRGSRTDTQYF
TGTGCCAGCAGCGTAGGAAGGGGCTCCCGCACAGATACGCAGTATTTT
>TRBD2|-|TRBV6-1|TRBJ2-1
CASSTPSGSSYNEQFF
TGTGCCAGCAGTACCCCGAGCGGGAGCTCCTACAATGAGCAGTTCTTC
>TRBD2|many|TRBV9|TRBJ2-7
CASSVEGSGGAYEQYF
TGTGCCAGCAGCGTAGAGGGCAGCGGGGGGGCCTACGAGCAGTACTTC
>TRBD2|many|TRBV29-1|TRBJ2-3
CSAPLLAGVGTQYF
TGCAGCGCCCCTTTGCTAGCGGGGGTCGGGACGCAGTATTTT
>TRBD1|few|TRBV5-4|TRBJ1-1
CASSSSGQVNTEAFF
TGTGCCAGCAGCTCGTCGGGACAGGTTAACACTGAAGCTTTCTTT
>TRBD2|many|TRBV7-2|TRBJ2-3
CASSLRSPGGVKDTQYF
TGTGCCAGCAGCTTAAGGTCGCCGGGAGGAGTGAAGGATACGCAGTATTTT
>-|many|TRBV2|TRBJ1-6
CASREGRNSPLHF
TGTGCCAGCAGGGAGGGGAGAAATTCACCCCTCCACTTT
>TRBD1|-|TRBV27|TRBJ1-5
CASSLYRGLQPQHF
TGTGCCAGCAGTTTGTACAGGGGGCTTCAGCCCCAGCATTTT
>-|many|TRBV10-2|TRBJ1-2
CASSVGGTNYGYTF
TGCGCCAGCAGTGTAGGAGGAACTAACTATGGCTACACCTTC
>-|-|TRBV14|TRBJ2-5
CASSQLAGARETQYF
TGTGCCAGCAGCCAATTGGCGGGGGCACGGGAGACCCAGTACTTC
>-|-|TRBV27|TRBJ2-7
CASSENGATHEQYF
TGTGCCAGCAGTGAGAACGGAGCAACCCACGAGCAGTACTTC
>-|few|TRBV20-1|TRBJ2-3
CSARGGESFKDTQYF
TGCAGTGCTAGAGGAGGGGAGTCGTTCAAAGATACGCAGTATTTT
>TRBD1|many|TRBV19|TRBJ1-1
CASRNRGYGNTEAFF
TGTGCCAGCCGTAACAGGGGTTATGGGAACACTGAAGCTTTCTTT
>-|many|TRBV5-1|TRBJ1-2
CASSLVQNYGYTF
TGCGCCAGCAGCTTGGTCCAGAACTATGGCTACACCTTC
>-|-|TRBV6-2/TRBV6-3|TRBJ1-5
CAAKGSGTGNQPQHF
TGTGCCGCCAAGGGGAGTGGAACGGGCAATCAGCCCCAGCATTTT
>-|-|TRBV20-1|TRBJ2-3
CSARDPGTDTQYF
TGCAGTGCTAGAGACCCAGGCACAGATACGCAGTATTTT
>-|many|TRBV11-3|TRBJ2-3
CASSLDENTDTQYF
TGTGCCAGCAGCTTAGACGAGAACACAGATACGCAGTATTTT
>-|-|TRBV12-1|TRBJ1-1
CASSFARGRAMNTEAFF
TGTGCCAGCAGCTTTGCGCGTGGCAGGGCGATGAACACTGAAGCTTTCTTT
>-|many|TRBV12-3/TRBV12-4|TRBJ2-7
CASSPGSLGEQYF
TGTGCCAGCTCGCCCGGGAGTTTGGGGGAGCAGTACTTC
>-|-|TRBV9|TRBJ2-2
CASSVSARTDANTGELFF
TGTGCCAGCAGCGTATCGGCTAGGACAGACGCGAACACCGGGGAGCTGTTTTTT
>-|-|TRBV29-1|TRBJ2-3
CSVLVIDTQYF
TGCAGCGTCCTAGTTATAGATACGCAGTATTTT
>-|many|TRBV6-2/TRBV6-3|TRBJ1-5
CASSYPGQPQHF
TGTGCCAGCAGTTACCCAGGTCAGCCCCAGCATTTT
>-|few|TRBV4-3|TRBJ1-4
CASSQDLAGREKLFF
TGCGCCAGCAGCCAAGATCTTGCCGGGCGGGAAAAACTGTTTTTT
>TRBD2|few|TRBV29-1|TRBJ2-1
CSVSTSGRSGEQFF
TGCAGCGTCTCGACTAGCGGGAGGTCGGGTGAGCAGTTCTTC
>-|many|TRBV6-1|TRBJ1-4
CASSERSEGSSKLFF
TGTGCCAGCAGTGAAAGGTCCGAGGGAAGTAGCAAACTGTTTTTT
>-|-|TRBV6-6|TRBJ1-1
CASSYSPITEAFF
TGTGCCAGCAGTTACTCACCCATCACTGAAGCTTTCTTT
>-|many|TRBV4-3|TRBJ1-4
CASSQGPGEKKLFF
TGCGCCAGCAGCCAAGGACCAGGGGAGAAAAAACTGTTTTTT
>-|many|TRBV28|TRBJ2-3
CASSWELVSTDTQYF
TGTGCCAGCAGTTGGGAATTGGTGTCCACAGATACGCAGTATTTT